This is a list of T cell receptor beta chains from one sample in a study of blood T cell repertoires in COVID-19. TCRdb's table, derived via immunoSEQ multiplex PCR, lists solely in-frame clones and lacks some. The data contain under 450,000 clones, about 87% of them seen just once; the ten biggest clones take up approximately 1.2%. Source material: PBMCs or T cells enriched from blood (not recorded which). The receptors come from a man aged 25 to 45 who had recovered from COVID-19. Both conserved end residues are part of each CDR3. A D gene is named only where the DNA matches it firmly. Part of the rows lack a size; the others show once, few, many or a class for expanded clones.

d_gene	abundance	v_gene	j_gene	CDR3aa	CDR3nt
NA	NA	TRBV3-1/TRBV3-2	TRBJ1-1	CASSQDLGGGEAFF	TGTGCCAGCAGCCAAGATCTTGGGGGGGGTGAAGCTTTCTTT
NA	NA	TRBV30	TRBJ1-6	CAWSVQYNSPLHF	TGTGCCTGGAGTGTACAGTATAATTCACCCCTCCACTTT
NA	NA	TRBV7-9	TRBJ1-3	CASSLAVSGNTIYF	TGTGCCAGCAGCTTAGCAGTAAGCGGAAACACCATATATTTT
TRBD1	NA	TRBV2	TRBJ1-4	CATQNDRVVEKLFF	TGTGCCACCCAGAATGACAGGGTCGTTGAAAAACTGTTTTTT
NA	NA	TRBV19	TRBJ1-2	CASSPTGQGYGYTF	TGTGCCAGTAGTCCCACAGGGCAGGGGTATGGCTACACCTTC
NA	NA	TRBV27	TRBJ2-5	CASSLSGAQETQYF	TGTGCCAGCAGTTTATCAGGGGCTCAAGAGACCCAGTACTTC
NA	NA	TRBV7-9	TRBJ2-1	CASTWERDTYNEQFF	TGTGCCAGCACCTGGGAACGGGACACCTACAATGAGCAGTTCTTC
TRBD1	NA	TRBV4-1	TRBJ1-1	CASSQGTGDRTEAFF	TGCGCCAGCAGCCAGGGGACAGGGGATCGCACTGAAGCTTTCTTT
NA	NA	TRBV4-3	TRBJ1-4	CASSVAAGWDEKLFF	TGCGCCAGCAGCGTGGCGGCGGGATGGGATGAAAAACTGTTTTTT
NA	NA	TRBV9	TRBJ2-7	CASSVALSSYEQYF	TGTGCCAGCAGCGTAGCTCTGAGCTCCTACGAGCAGTACTTC
NA	NA	TRBV7-6	TRBJ1-6	CASSLAGYRDSNSPLHF	TGTGCCAGCAGCTTAGCCGGATACCGGGACTCAAATTCACCCCTCCACTTT
NA	many	TRBV12-5	TRBJ2-7	CASGLDYYEQYF	TGTGCTAGTGGTTTGGACTACTACGAGCAGTACTTC
TRBD1	NA	TRBV2	TRBJ1-1	CASSVSVDREDTEAFF	TGTGCCAGCAGTGTTTCCGTCGACAGGGAGGACACTGAAGCTTTCTTT
TRBD1	NA	TRBV14	TRBJ1-3	CASSQVWDRLGNTIYF	TGTGCCAGCAGCCAAGTGTGGGACAGGCTTGGAAACACCATATATTTT
NA	NA	TRBV7-9	TRBJ2-3	CASGTDLTSTDTQYF	TGTGCCAGCGGGACTGATCTAACTAGCACAGATACGCAGTATTTT
NA	NA	TRBV6-6	TRBJ1-5	CASSLTGGRATSNQPQHF	TGTGCCAGCAGTCTCACCGGAGGAAGGGCCACAAGCAATCAGCCCCAGCATTTT
TRBD2	NA	TRBV3-1/TRBV3-2	TRBJ2-2	CASSQSAGLAGKGELFF	TGTGCCAGCAGCCAATCCGCCGGACTAGCGGGGAAGGGGGAGCTGTTTTTT
NA	NA	TRBV13	TRBJ2-5	CASSLGSLKETQYF	TGTGCCAGCAGCTTAGGTTCCCTTAAAGAGACCCAGTACTTC
NA	NA	TRBV7-2	TRBJ1-1	CASSLASRNTEAFF	TGTGCCAGCAGCTTAGCGTCCAGGAACACTGAAGCTTTCTTT
TRBD1	NA	TRBV6-1	TRBJ1-2	CASSERGTGEYGYTF	TGTGCCAGCAGTGAAAGGGGGACAGGGGAGTATGGCTACACCTTC
TRBD1	NA	TRBV12-5	TRBJ1-1	CASGSTGGTEAFF	TGTGCTAGTGGATCAACAGGGGGCACTGAAGCTTTCTTT
TRBD1	NA	TRBV2	TRBJ1-6	CASGDRDRGFSPLHF	TGTGCCAGCGGAGACCGGGACAGGGGTTTTTCACCCCTCCACTTT
TRBD1	NA	TRBV7-3	TRBJ1-1	CASSQYGTGMRGAQAFF	TGTGCCAGCAGCCAATATGGGACAGGGATGAGGGGTGCCCAAGCTTTCTTT
NA	NA	TRBV7-9	TRBJ1-5	CAVGQDNNQPQHF	TGTGCCGTGGGGCAGGACAACAATCAGCCCCAGCATTTT
NA	NA	TRBV6-5	TRBJ2-2	CASEGSTGELFF	TGTGCCAGCGAGGGATCCACCGGGGAGCTGTTTTTT
TRBD1	NA	TRBV4-1	TRBJ1-1	CASSQAQGGTEAFF	TGCGCCAGCAGCCAGGCACAGGGGGGCACTGAAGCTTTCTTT
NA	NA	TRBV6-6	TRBJ1-5	CASSPHQGSYSNQPQHF	TGTGCCAGCAGTCCCCACCAGGGTTCGTATAGCAATCAGCCCCAGCATTTT
TRBD1	NA	TRBV10-3	TRBJ1-6	CAISEGQDSPLHF	TGTGCCATCAGTGAGGGACAGGATTCACCCCTCCACTTT
NA	NA	TRBV28	TRBJ1-2	CASNLGGGGYYGYTF	TGTGCCAGCAACCTTGGGGGGGGAGGGTACTATGGCTACACCTTC
TRBD2	NA	TRBV9	TRBJ2-3	CASSPKRGLAGGHTQYF	TGTGCCAGCAGTCCAAAGAGGGGACTAGCGGGGGGGCATACGCAGTATTTT
NA	NA	TRBV5-6	TRBJ1-3	CASSLRGGNTIYF	TGTGCCAGCAGCTTGAGGGGTGGAAACACCATATATTTT
TRBD1	NA	TRBV19	TRBJ1-5	CASSPDRDEPQHF	TGTGCCAGTAGTCCGGACAGGGATGAGCCCCAGCATTTT
TRBD1	NA	TRBV19	TRBJ2-6	CASSPQGAAGANVLTF	TGTGCCAGTAGTCCACAGGGGGCAGCTGGGGCCAACGTCCTGACTTTC
NA	NA	TRBV7-2	TRBJ1-5	CASSSVVGNQPQHF	TGTGCCAGCAGCTCCGTCGTCGGCAATCAGCCCCAGCATTTT
NA	once	TRBV27	TRBJ2-3	CASRGRGPTDTQYF	TGTGCCAGCAGGGGGCGGGGGCCCACAGATACGCAGTATTTT
NA	NA	TRBV3-1/TRBV3-2	TRBJ1-1	CASSQGQDMNTEAFF	TGTGCCAGCAGCCAAGGACAAGATATGAACACTGAAGCTTTCTTT
NA	few	TRBV28	TRBJ1-2	CASRVLGGDYGYTF	TGTGCCAGCAGAGTCCTGGGGGGGGACTATGGCTACACCTTC